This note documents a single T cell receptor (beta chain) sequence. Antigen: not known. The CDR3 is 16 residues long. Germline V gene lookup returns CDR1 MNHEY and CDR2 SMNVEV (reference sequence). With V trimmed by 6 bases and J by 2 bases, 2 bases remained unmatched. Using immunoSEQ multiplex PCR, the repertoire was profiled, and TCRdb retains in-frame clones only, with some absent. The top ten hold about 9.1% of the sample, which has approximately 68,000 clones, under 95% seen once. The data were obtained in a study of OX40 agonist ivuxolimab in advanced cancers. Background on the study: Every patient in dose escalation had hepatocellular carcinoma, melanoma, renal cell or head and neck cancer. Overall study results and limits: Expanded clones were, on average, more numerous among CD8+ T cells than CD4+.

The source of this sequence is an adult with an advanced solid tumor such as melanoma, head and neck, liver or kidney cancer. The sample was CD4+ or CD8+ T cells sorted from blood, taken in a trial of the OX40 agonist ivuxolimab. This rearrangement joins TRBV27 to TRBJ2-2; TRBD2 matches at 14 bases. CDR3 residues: CASSGLAGGNTGELFF. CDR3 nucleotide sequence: TGTGCCAGCAGCGGACTAGCGGGGGGCAACACCGGGGAGCTGTTTTTT.